This TCR beta chain is from a study of neurological immune-mediated disorders. TCRdb reanalysed the 5' RACE reads using MiXCR and keeps one entry per CDR3 protein. The sample lists 50,000 or so distinct CDR3 sequences; roughly 17% were seen once. Details on this clonotype: No antigen is known for it.

Unsorted libraries were prepared from 2 million PBMCs held at -80 C. Study-level points and caveats: The study found the most TCR clonal expansion in HTLV-1-associated myelopathy and the least in multiple sclerosis, below healthy controls. None of the CDR3 amino acid sequences of expanded clones were shared across subjects, and this suggested private repertoires in all groups.

The CDR3 is made up of 11 amino acids. Trimming removed 7 bases from V and 1 base from J, with 7 bases in between. Germline values: CDR1 DFQATT, CDR2 SNEGSKA (reference sequence). The sequence was collected from a man aged 55 to 70 in good health. Sequences were obtained from PBMCs. The rearrangement uses TRBV20-1 and TRBJ2-5, with D perhaps matching TRBD1 (6 bases). The chain's CDR3 is CSGQVQETQYF. Written as DNA, the CDR3 is TGCAGTGGACAGGTCCAAGAGACCCAGTACTTC.